This TCR beta chain was captured in a study of blood T cell repertoires in COVID-19 (dated by TCRdb to the early 2020s). Context from the whole study: Samples covering the acute and convalescent phases of COVID-19 were provided by collaborators in the United States, Italy and Spain. The material from the prospective study consisted of cDNA or gDNA derived from T cells, B-cell-depleted T cells, or PBMCs. Subjects who had been exposed to COVID-19, were actively infected with it, or had recovered from it provided the deeply sampled blood TCRbeta repertoires that made up the dataset. The repertoires were made available in a free public database intended to serve as a resource for research on the immune response to SARS-CoV-2. The samples were drawn from two sources: the first 160 participants of the ongoing ImmuneRACE study, and 950 to 1,500 subjects contributed by 6 global collaborators. Nearly every sample came with metadata listing a de-identified subject ID, COVID-19 status, age in years and sex. HLA class I and class II types, where available, came from metadata supplied by the sample provider rather than from assay-based typing.

General conclusions and limits of the study: The amount of clinical and demographic metadata varied by source and participant and was provided uncurated.

TCRbeta CDR3 regions were amplified from genomic DNA using the immunoSEQ Assay, a bias-controlled multiplex PCR. The authors' pipeline ran thus. Within the assay, amplification of reference gene primers was used to estimate how many nucleated cells each sample contained. To quantify the absolute abundance of each unique TCRbeta CDR3 rearrangement, sequence reads were collapsed and filtered. For each sample, productive Simpson clonality was calculated by taking the square root of Simpson's diversity index across productive rearrangements. TCRdb provides this immuneACCESS table in a form limited to in-frame rearrangements. Some clones are lacking; in checked studies, under half of them reflect an unresolved V gene, and why the rest are absent is not known. The V and J calls and clone size were taken over from that table, and D and trimming were inferred from the DNA. The sample includes roughly 250,000 clones, with about 87% observed a single time. The leading ten clones occupy about 1.2% of the sample.

Notes on this clone: What this receptor recognizes is not known. Per-base quality was not reported, and no clone a single base away is much larger than it.

Based on the germline V gene (reference sequence), the CDR1 and CDR2 sequences are SEHNR and FQNEAQ. Its CDR3 holds 18 amino acids, cysteine through phenylalanine. Only CDR3 DNA remains: 54 bases, in frame from the first base. The V end gives up 3 bases and the J end 10 bases, leaving 16 bases in the junction not matched to a gene. Participants in the prospective study were aged about 18 to 90 years, lived in under 30 United States geographic areas, and enrolled through a virtual design. In the prospective study, participants were assigned to cohorts based on the clinical history participants reported in a screening survey and a study questionnaire. Mobile phlebotomists in the prospective study collected whole blood, serum and a nasopharyngeal or oropharyngeal swab from every participant. Additional blood draws and questionnaires over an approximately 2-month period could optionally be provided by prospective study participants. Blood samples from the prospective study were shipped frozen or at room temperature prior to DNA extraction.

This receptor was obtained from a middle-aged woman with acute COVID-19. The chain links TRBV7-9 with TRBJ2-1, with 12 bases matching TRBD2. Sequenced sample: PBMCs or T cells enriched from blood (not recorded which). Here is the DNA: TGTGCCAGCAGCTTCGGGTGGACTAGCGGGATGGCCTCGGGGGAGCAGTTCTTC. This gives the protein CASSFGWTSGMASGEQFF.